This TCR beta chain was captured by sequencing in a study of blood T cell repertoires in COVID-19. Study information: The origin of the acute and convalescent COVID-19 samples was the United States, Italy and Spain. The analysed material was cDNA or gDNA that came from T cells, B-cell-depleted T cells, or PBMCs.

Per the study methods: Reference gene primer amplification gave estimated nucleated cell counts. Profiling relied on immunoSEQ multiplex PCR, and the TCRdb table lists in-frame clones only, not all of them. V and J calls and clone size are copied from that table; D and trimming were computed from the DNA. This sample has some 150,000 clones; roughly 84% occur once, and the top ten carry 35% to 45%. This CDR3 has 14 amino acids. The ends lost 2 bases at V and 5 bases at J; junction bases unmatched: 4. The germline V gene encodes CDR1 SGHRS and CDR2 YFSETQ. The source is a human donor in a cohort sampled during active COVID-19. The rearrangement joins TRBV5-1 to TRBJ1-1, with TRBD1 matching over 9 bases. Input material: peripheral blood. DNA for the CDR3: TGCGCCAGCAGCTTAGCGGACAGGGGTACTGAAGCTTTCTTT. Translating it yields CASSLADRGTEAFF.